Here is one T cell receptor (beta chain) with its context. Its target is unknown. Sorted-subset replicate PCRs used around 200 ng DNA, tens of thousands of T cell genomes. Libraries were prepared by immunoSEQ multiplex PCR; TCRdb keeps only in-frame clonotypes and omits some of them. This sample has 300,000 to 400,000 clones, with around two thirds found just once. This CDR3 contains 15 residues. Losses at the gene ends were 0 bases for V and 9 bases for J; bases not matched to a gene: 4. CDR1 SGHTA and CDR2 FQGTGA come from the germline V gene. This entry is derived from a study of shared clonotypes between healthy human individuals. Caucasian adults residing in Nashville, Tennessee made up all the donors. Naive CD4+ cells were CD45RA-selected; the remaining cells were memory. Overall study results and limits: Generally, estimated richness proved larger in naive subsets than it did in memory subsets.

The sample consisted of memory CD4+ T cells sorted from blood. Subset in this sample: CD45RA-negative fraction. The source of this sequence is a man younger than 40 in good health. The rearrangement uses TRBV7-3 and TRBJ2-1, with TRBD2 matching over 11 bases. This CDR3 is CASSLTSGRAFEQFF. CDR3 coding DNA: TGTGCCAGCAGCTTAACTAGCGGGAGGGCCTTTGAGCAGTTCTTC. The full variable domain, rest sourced from reference TRBV7-3 and TRBJ2-1, is GAGVSQTPSNKVTEKGKYVELRCDPISGHTALYWYRQSLGQGPEFLIYFQGTGAADDSGLPNDRFFAVRPEGSVSTLKIQRTERGDSAVYLCASSLTSGRAFEQFFGPGTRLTVL.